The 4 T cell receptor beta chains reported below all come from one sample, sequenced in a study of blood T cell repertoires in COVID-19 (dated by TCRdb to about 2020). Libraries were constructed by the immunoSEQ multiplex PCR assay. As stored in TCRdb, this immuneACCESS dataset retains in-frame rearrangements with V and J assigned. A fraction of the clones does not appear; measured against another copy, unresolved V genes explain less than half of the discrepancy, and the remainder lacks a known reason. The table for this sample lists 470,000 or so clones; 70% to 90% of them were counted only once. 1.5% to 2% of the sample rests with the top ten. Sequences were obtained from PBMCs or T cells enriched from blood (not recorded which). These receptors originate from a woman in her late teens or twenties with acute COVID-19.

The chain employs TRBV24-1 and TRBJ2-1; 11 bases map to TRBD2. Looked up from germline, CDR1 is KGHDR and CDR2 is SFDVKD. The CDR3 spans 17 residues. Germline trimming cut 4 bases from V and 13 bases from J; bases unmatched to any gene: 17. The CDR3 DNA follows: TGTGCCACCAGTGAGGAAATAATGGGACTAGCGGTTGGCGGTCAGTTCTTC. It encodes CATSEEIMGLAVGGQFF.

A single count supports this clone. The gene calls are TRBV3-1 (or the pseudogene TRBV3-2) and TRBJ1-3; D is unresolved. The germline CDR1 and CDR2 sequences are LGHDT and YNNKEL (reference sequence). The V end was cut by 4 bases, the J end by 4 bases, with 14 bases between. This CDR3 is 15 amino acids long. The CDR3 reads CASSLIPGAGNTIYF. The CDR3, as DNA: TGTGCCAGCAGCCTAATACCGGGAGCCGGAAACACCATATATTTT.

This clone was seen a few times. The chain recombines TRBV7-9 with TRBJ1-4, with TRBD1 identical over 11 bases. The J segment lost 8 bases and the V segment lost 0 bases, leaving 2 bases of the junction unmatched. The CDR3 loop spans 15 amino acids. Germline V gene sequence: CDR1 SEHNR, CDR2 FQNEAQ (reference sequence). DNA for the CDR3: TGTGCCAGCAGCTTAGCGGGACAGGGGGGCGAAAAACTGTTTTTT. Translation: CASSLAGQGGEKLFF.

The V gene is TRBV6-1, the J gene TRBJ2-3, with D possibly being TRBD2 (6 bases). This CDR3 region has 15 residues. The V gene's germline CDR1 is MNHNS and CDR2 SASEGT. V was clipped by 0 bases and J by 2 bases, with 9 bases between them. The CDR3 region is CASSEAWRDTDTQYF. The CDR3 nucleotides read TGTGCCAGCAGTGAAGCATGGCGGGACACAGATACGCAGTATTTT.